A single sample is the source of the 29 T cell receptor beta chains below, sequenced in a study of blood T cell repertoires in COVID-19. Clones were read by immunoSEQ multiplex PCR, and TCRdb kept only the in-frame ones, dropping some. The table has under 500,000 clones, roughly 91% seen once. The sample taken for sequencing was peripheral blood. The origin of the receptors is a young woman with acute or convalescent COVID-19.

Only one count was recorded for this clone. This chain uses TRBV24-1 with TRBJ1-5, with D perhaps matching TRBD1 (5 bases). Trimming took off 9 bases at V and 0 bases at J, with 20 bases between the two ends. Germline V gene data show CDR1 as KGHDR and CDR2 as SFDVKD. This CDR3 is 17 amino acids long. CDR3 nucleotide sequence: TGTGCCACCCGCTTACACGACAGAACCTATAGCAATCAGCCCCAGCATTTT. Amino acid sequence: CATRLHDRTYSNQPQHF.

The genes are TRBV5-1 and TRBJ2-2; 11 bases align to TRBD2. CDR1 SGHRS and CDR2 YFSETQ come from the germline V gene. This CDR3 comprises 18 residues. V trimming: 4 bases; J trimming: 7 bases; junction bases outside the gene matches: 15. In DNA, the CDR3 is TGCGCCAGCAGCCCCCCGATTAGCGGGGGGGCCGAGGACGGGGAGCTGTTTTTT. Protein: CASSPPISGGAEDGELFF. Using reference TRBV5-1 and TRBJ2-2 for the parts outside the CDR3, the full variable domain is KAGVTQTPRYLIKTRGQQVTLSCSPISGHRSVSWYQQTPGQGLQFLFEYFSETQRNKGNFPGRFSGRQFSNSRSEMNVSTLELGDSALYLCASSPPISGGAEDGELFFGEGSRLTVL.

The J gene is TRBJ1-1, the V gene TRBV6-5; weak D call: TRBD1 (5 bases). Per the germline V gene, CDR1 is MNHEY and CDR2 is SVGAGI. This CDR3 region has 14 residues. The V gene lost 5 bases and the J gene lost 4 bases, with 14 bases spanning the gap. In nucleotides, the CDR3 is TGTGCCAGCAGTCCTACAGGAGGGAGCACTGAAGCTTTCTTT. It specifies CASSPTGGSTEAFF.

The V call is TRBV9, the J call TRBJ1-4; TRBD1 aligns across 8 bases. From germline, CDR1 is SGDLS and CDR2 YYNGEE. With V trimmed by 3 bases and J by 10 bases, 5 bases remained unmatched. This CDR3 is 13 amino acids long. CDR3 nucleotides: TGTGCCAGCAGCGCTGGACAGGGCGGAAAACTGTTTTTT. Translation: CASSAGQGGKLFF.

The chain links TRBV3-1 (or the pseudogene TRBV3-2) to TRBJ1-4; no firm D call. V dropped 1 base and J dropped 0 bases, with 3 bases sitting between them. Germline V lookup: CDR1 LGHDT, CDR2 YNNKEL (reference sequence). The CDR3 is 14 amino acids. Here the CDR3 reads CASSQAATNEKLFF. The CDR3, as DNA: TGTGCCAGCAGCCAAGCCGCAACTAATGAAAAACTGTTTTTT.

The CDR3 bases are TGTGCCAGTGCAGGGGGCTTCCGTAACTATGGCTACACCTTC. Protein: CASAGGFRNYGYTF. This chain links TRBV19 with TRBJ1-2, with TRBD1 identical over 8 bases. The CDR3 contains 14 residues. Losses at the gene ends were 8 bases for V and 1 base for J; bases not matched to a gene: 6. Germline V CDR1 and CDR2: LNHDA, SQIVND (reference sequence). Variable domain in full (rest from reference TRBV19 and TRBJ1-2): DGGITQSPKYLFRKEGQNVTLSCEQNLNHDAMYWYRQDPGQGLRLIYYSQIVNDFQKGDIAEGYSVSREKKESFPLTVTSAQKNPTAFYLCASAGGFRNYGYTFGSGTRLTVV.

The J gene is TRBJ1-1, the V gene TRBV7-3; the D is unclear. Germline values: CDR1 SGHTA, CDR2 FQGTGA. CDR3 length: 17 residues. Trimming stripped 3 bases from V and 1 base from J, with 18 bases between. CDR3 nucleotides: TGTGCCAGCAGCTTCCAGTTGAGGAGCGGGGAGAACACTGAAGCTTTCTTT. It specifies CASSFQLRSGENTEAFF.

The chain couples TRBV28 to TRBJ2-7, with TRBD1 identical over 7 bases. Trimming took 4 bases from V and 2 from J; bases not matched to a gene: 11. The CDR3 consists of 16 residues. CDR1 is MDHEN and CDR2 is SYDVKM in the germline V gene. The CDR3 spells CASSSLRTGSPYEQYF. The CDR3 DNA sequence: TGTGCCAGCAGTTCCCTACGGACAGGATCACCCTACGAGCAGTACTTC.

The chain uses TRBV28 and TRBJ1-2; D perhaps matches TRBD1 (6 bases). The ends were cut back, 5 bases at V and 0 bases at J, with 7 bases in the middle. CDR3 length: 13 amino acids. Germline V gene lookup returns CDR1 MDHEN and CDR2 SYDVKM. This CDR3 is CASSQGPNYGYTF. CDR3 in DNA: TGTGCCAGCAGTCAGGGGCCTAACTATGGCTACACCTTC.

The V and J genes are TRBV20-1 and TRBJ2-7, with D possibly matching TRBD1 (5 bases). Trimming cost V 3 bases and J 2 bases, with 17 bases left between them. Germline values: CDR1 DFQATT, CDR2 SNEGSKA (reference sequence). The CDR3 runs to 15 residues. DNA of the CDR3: TGCAGTGCTAGTATGAATAGCCTAGGGGCCTACGAGCAGTACTTC. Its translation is CSASMNSLGAYEQYF.

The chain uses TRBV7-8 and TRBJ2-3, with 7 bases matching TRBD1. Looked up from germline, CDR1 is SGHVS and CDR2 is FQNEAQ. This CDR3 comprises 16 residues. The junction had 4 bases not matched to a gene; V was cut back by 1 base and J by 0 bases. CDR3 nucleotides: TGTGCCAGCAGCTTAGTGACAGGGCATAGCACAGATACGCAGTATTTT. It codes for CASSLVTGHSTDTQYF.

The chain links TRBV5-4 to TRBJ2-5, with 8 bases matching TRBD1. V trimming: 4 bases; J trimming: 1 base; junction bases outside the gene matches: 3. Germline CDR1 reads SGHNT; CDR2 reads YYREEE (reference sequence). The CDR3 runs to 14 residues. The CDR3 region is CASSQDRAQETQYF. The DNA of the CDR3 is TGTGCCAGCAGCCAGGACAGGGCCCAAGAGACCCAGTACTTC.

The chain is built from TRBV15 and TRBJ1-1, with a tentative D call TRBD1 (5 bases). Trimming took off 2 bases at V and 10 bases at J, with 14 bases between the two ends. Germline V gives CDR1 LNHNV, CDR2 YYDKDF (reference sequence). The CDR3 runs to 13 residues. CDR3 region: CATSRPQGIGAFF. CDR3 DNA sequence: TGTGCCACCAGCAGACCCCAGGGAATCGGAGCTTTCTTT.

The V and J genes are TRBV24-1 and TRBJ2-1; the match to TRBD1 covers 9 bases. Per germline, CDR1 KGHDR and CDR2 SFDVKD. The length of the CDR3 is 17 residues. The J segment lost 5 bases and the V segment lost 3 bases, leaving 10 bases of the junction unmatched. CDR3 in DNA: TGTGCCACCAGTGATCCTCCATTAGGACAGGGGCACAATGAGCAGTTCTTC. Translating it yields CATSDPPLGQGHNEQFF.

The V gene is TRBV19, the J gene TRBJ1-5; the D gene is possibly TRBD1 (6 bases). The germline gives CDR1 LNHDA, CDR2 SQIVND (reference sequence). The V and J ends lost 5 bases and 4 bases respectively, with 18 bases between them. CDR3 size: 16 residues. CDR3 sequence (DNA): TGTGCCAGTAGTGCCTACAGGGTCGGTCTGAATCAGCCCCAGCATTTT. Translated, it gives CASSAYRVGLNQPQHF.

This CDR3 reads CAISGNRGANYGYTF. In nucleotides, the CDR3 is TGTGCCATCAGTGGGAACAGGGGTGCGAACTATGGCTACACCTTC. The V and J genes are TRBV10-3 and TRBJ1-2, with TRBD1 matching over 7 bases. V lost 4 bases, J lost 2 bases, and 7 bases stayed unmatched. Germline V gives CDR1 ENHRY, CDR2 SYGVKD. The CDR3 contains 15 residues.

The CDR3 nucleotides read TGTGCCAGCAGCGCGACGTCGGGACAAGTTGACACAGATACGCAGTATTTT. Residues: CASSATSGQVDTDTQYF. The chain links TRBV7-9 to TRBJ2-3, with D possibly being TRBD1 (6 bases). The germline V and J ends were trimmed by 5 bases and 2 bases, with 20 bases remaining between them. The CDR3 contains 17 residues. Germline assignment: CDR1 SEHNR and CDR2 FQNEAQ (reference sequence).

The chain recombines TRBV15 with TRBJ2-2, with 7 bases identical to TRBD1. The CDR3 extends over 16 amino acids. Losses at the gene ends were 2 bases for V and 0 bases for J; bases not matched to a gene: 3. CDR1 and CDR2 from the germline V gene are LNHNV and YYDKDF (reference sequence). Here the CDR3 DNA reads TGTGCCACCAGCAGATGGACAGGATCGAACACCGGGGAGCTGTTTTTT. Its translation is CATSRWTGSNTGELFF.

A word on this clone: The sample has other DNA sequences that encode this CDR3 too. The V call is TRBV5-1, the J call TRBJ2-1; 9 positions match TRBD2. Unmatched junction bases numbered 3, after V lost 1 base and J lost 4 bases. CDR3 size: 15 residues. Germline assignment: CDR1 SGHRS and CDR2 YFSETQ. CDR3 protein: CASSLIAGAYNEQFF. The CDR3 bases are TGCGCCAGCAGCTTGATAGCGGGGGCATACAATGAGCAGTTCTTC.

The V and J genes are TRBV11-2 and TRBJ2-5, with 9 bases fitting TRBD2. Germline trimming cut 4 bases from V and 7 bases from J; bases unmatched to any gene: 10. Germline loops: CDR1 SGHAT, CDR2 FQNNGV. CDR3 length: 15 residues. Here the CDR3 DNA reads TGTGCCAGCAGCTACCCCGGGACTAGCAGAGGGACCCAGTACTTC. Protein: CASSYPGTSRGTQYF.

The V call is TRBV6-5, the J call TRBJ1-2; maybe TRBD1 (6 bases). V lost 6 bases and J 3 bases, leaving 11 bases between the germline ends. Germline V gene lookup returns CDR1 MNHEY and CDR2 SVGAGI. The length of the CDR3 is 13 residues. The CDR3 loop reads CASSSQGYYGYTF. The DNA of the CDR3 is TGTGCCAGCAGCTCACAGGGCTACTATGGCTACACCTTC.

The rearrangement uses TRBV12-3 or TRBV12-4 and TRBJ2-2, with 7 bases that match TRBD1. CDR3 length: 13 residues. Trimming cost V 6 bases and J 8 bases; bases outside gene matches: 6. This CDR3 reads CASSKGGLGELFF. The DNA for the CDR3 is TGTGCCAGCAGCAAAGGGGGCTTGGGGGAGCTGTTTTTT.

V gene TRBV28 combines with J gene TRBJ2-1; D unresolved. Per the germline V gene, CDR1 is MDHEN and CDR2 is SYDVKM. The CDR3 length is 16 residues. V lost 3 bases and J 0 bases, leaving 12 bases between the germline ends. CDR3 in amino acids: CASSFSTPGSYNEQFF. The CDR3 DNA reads TGTGCCAGCAGTTTTTCGACACCCGGCTCCTACAATGAGCAGTTCTTC.

The CDR3 spells CASSLAGGAYEQYF. The CDR3 coding sequence is TGTGCCAGCAGCTTAGCAGGTGGGGCTTACGAGCAGTACTTC. The V call is TRBV11-2, the J call TRBJ2-7; a possible D gene is TRBD1 (5 bases). Per germline, CDR1 SGHAT and CDR2 FQNNGV. This CDR3 contains 14 residues. V shed 1 base and J shed 4 bases, with 11 bases lying between them. Drawing the rest from reference TRBV11-2 and TRBJ2-7, the complete variable domain is EAGVAQSPRYKIIEKRQSVAFWCNPISGHATLYWYQQILGQGPKLLIQFQNNGVVDDSQLPKDRFSAERLKGVDSTLKIQPAKLEDSAVYLCASSLAGGAYEQYFGPGTRLTVT.

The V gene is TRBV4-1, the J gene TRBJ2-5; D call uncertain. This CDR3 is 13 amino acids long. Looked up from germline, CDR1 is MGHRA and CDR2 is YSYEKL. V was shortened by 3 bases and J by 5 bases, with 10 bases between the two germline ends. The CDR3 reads CASSQTWKETQYF. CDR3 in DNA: TGCGCCAGCAGCCAGACTTGGAAGGAGACCCAGTACTTC.

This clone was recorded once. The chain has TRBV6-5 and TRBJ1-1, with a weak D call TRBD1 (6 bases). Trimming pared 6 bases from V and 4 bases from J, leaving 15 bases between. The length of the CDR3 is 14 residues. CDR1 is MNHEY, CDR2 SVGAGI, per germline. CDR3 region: CASRTARGGTEAFF. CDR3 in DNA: TGTGCCAGCAGGACAGCTCGAGGGGGCACTGAAGCTTTCTTT.

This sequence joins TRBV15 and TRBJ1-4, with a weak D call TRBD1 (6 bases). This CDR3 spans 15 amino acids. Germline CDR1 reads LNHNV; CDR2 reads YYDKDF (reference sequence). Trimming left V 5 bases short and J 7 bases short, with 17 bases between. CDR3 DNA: TGTGCCACCAGCCCACAACGGGGGGCGAGTGAAAAACTGTTTTTT. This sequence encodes CATSPQRGASEKLFF.

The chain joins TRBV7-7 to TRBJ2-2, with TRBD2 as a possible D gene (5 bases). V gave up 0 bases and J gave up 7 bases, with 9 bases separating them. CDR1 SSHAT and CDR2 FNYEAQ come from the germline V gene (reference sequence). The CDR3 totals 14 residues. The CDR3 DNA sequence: TGTGCCAGCAGCTTAGCGTCGGGGTTCGGGGAGCTGTTTTTT. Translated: CASSLASGFGELFF.

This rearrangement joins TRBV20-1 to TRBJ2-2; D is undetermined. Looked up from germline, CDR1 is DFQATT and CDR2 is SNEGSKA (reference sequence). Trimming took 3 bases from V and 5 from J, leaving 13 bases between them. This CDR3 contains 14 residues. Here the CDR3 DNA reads TGCAGTGCTAGTTCCGGTAGAGGAACCGGGGAGCTGTTTTTT. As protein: CSASSGRGTGELFF.